These T cell receptor beta chains were read from a single sample in a study of read filtering for tumor transcriptome and immune sequencing. One entry per CDR3 protein, called by TCRdb with MiXCR from the reads. This sample carries about 39,000 distinct CDR3 sequences, over 11% of them seen once, and the ten largest clones take 5.5% to 7%. Sequences were obtained from a population of CD138-negative cells sorted from bone marrow. Receptors were obtained from a donor at least 40 years old with multiple myeloma. CDR3s include the opening cysteine and the closing phenylalanine or tryptophan. The size of a clone is reported for some rows only, either as once, few or many, or as a class for expanded clones.

clone size | J gene | V gene | CDR3 protein
many | TRBJ2-5 | TRBV20-1 | CSAREHGTLEETQYF
many | TRBJ2-7 | TRBV28 | CASSLQGYYEQYF
many | TRBJ2-5 | TRBV7-6 | CASSPRPTQETQYF
many | TRBJ2-1 | TRBV5-1 | CASRPGTGGNEQFF
medium-sized | TRBJ2-1 | TRBV7-3 | CASSLGRGGSNEQFF
- | TRBJ1-5 | TRBV12-2 | CARRHQGQDSSQPQHF
- | TRBJ1-1 | TRBV5-1 | CASSLGDTTSEAFF
many | TRBJ2-7 | TRBV20-1 | CSARTSGRYEQYF
many | TRBJ2-1 | TRBV29-1 | CSVEDFVTGVNNEQFF
few | TRBJ2-5 | TRBV7-6 | CASSPKGRVGETQYF
many | TRBJ1-2 | TRBV29-1 | CSVSLGQGDYGYTF
many | TRBJ1-1 | TRBV5-6 | CASSSEHRGPEAFF
many | TRBJ2-7 | TRBV29-1 | CSVSRGDYEQYF
- | TRBJ2-7 | TRBV27 | CASSLSGQGSYERYF
many | TRBJ1-2 | TRBV15 | CATSRAEEGYTF
many | TRBJ1-5 | TRBV7-9 | CASSLKGNQPQHF
many | TRBJ2-5 | TRBV19 | CASSIGLAAQETQYF
- | TRBJ1-1 | TRBV29-1 | CSVRGPTAEAFF
many | TRBJ2-5 | TRBV11-2 | CASSFGTTMQQETQYF
many | TRBJ2-5 | TRBV7-9 | CASSRGQTLQETQYF
many | TRBJ1-6 | TRBV6-5 | CASRMVSGQYNSPLHF
many | TRBJ2-7 | TRBV14 | CASSQRPSGGVGTYEQYF
many | TRBJ2-2 | TRBV7-9 | CASSLAGTGELFF
many | TRBJ1-2 | TRBV7-9 | CASSPANSYGYTF
many | TRBJ1-1 | TRBV5-1 | CASSLTVSAEWNTEAFF
few | - | TRBV4-1 | CASSRGQVSNQPQYF
- | TRBJ1-1 | TRBV3-1 | CASSQGGADTDAFF
many | TRBJ2-7 | TRBV5-4 | CASSQVGTGSYEQCF
- | TRBJ1-1 | TRBV12-3/TRBV12-4 | CASRLGAGWNTEASF
many | TRBJ2-1 | TRBV29-1 | CSVVLEVGEQFF
many | TRBJ1-4 | TRBV6-5 | CASSLAGWPEEKLFF
many | TRBJ2-6 | TRBV19 | CASSSTSLPFLYSGANVLTF
many | TRBJ2-7 | TRBV12-3/TRBV12-4 | CASRTGQGGYEQYF
medium-sized | TRBJ2-1 | TRBV11-2 | CASSLGMGYNEQFF
many | TRBJ2-1 | TRBV20-1 | CSASTTTGGNEQFF
many | TRBJ2-7 | TRBV5-1 | CASMYGGSYEQYF
many | TRBJ1-1 | TRBV6-6 | CASSYTGKTEAFF
- | TRBJ2-1 | TRBV20-1 | CSAFGSYPQFF
few | TRBJ2-1 | TRBV6-5 | CACSTLTGLGSFNEQFF
- | TRBJ2-7 | TRBV28 | CASSSVSGSDEQYF
few | TRBJ1-5 | TRBV10-3 | CAISEAVLGQPQHF
- | TRBJ2-7 | TRBV5-4 | CAGSPQGSYEQYF
many | TRBJ2-3 | TRBV11-2 | CASSLEVDRGQKDTQYF
few | TRBJ2-3 | TRBV10-3 | CAISQGVGTDTQYF
many | TRBJ2-2 | TRBV7-2 | CASSPRGDGGELFF
many | TRBJ2-1 | TRBV29-1 | CSVGPRTYNEQFF
many | TRBJ2-1 | TRBV20-1 | CSARGRGRNEQFF
many | TRBJ2-4 | TRBV7-9 | CASSQFTGLKNIQYF
many | TRBJ2-7 | TRBV5-1 | CASSLSGQGPYEQYF
few | TRBJ2-5 | TRBV6-2/TRBV6-3 | CAIKGLAETQYF
many | TRBJ2-1 | TRBV5-1 | CASSTDHGTYNEQFF
many | TRBJ1-5 | TRBV7-2 | CASSRGQASNQPQHF
many | TRBJ2-3 | TRBV11-2 | CASSLVPGQDTQYF
- | TRBJ2-1 | TRBV6-5 | CASSPVGLAGIDEQSF
many | TRBJ2-1 | TRBV11-3 | CASSAGTSGHRNEQFF